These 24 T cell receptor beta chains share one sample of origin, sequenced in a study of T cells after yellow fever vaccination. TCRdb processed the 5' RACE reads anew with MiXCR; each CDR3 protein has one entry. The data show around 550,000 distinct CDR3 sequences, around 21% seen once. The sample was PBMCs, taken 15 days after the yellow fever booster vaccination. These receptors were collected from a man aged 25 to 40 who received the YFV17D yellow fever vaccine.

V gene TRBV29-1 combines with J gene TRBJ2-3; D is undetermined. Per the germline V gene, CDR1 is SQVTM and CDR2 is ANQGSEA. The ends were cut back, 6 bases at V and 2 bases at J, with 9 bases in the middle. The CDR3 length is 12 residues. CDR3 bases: TGCAGCGTGTGGTCTTACACAGATACGCAGTATTTT. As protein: CSVWSYTDTQYF.

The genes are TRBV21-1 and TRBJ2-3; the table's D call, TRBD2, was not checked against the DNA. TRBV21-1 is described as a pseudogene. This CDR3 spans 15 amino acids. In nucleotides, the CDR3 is TGTGCCAGCATCGAAGCGGGCGGGGTCACAGATACGCAGTATTTT. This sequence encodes CASIEAGGVTDTQYF.

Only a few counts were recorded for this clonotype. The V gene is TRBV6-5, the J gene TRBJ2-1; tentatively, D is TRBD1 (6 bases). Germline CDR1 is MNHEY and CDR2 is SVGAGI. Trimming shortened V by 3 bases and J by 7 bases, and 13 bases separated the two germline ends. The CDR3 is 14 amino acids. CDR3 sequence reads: CASSYGGGQNEQFF. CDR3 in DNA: TGTGCCAGCAGTTATGGGGGCGGGCAGAATGAGCAGTTCTTC.

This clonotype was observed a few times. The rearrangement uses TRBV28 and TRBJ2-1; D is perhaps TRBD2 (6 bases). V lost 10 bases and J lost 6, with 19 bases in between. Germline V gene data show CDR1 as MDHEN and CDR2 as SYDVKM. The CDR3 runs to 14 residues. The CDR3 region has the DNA TGTGCCATCTCAGACCCCGGGAGAATCAATGAGCAGTTCTTC. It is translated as CAISDPGRINEQFF.

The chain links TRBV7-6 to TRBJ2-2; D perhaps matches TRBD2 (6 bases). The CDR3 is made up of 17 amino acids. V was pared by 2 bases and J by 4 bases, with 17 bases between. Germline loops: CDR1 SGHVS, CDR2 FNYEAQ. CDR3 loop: CASSLNQVGEVTGELFF. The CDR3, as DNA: TGTGCCAGCAGCTTAAATCAAGTAGGGGAGGTCACCGGGGAGCTGTTTTTT.

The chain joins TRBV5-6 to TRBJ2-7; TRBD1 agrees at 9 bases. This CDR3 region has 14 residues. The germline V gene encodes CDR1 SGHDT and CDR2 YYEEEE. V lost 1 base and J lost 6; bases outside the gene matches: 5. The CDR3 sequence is CASSLYRGQSEQYF. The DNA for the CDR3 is TGTGCCAGCAGCTTGTACAGGGGGCAAAGCGAGCAGTACTTC. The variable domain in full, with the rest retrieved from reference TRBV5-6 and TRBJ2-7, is DAGVTQSPTHLIKTRGQQVTLRCSPKSGHDTVSWYQQALGQGPQFIFQYYEEEERQRGNFPDRFSGHQFPNYSSELNVNALLLGDSALYLCASSLYRGQSEQYFGPGTRLTVT.

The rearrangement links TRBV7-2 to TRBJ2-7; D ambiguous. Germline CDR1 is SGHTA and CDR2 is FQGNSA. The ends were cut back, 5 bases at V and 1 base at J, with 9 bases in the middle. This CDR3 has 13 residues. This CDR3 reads CASSDPISYEQYF. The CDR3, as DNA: TGTGCCAGCAGCGATCCAATTTCCTACGAGCAGTACTTC.

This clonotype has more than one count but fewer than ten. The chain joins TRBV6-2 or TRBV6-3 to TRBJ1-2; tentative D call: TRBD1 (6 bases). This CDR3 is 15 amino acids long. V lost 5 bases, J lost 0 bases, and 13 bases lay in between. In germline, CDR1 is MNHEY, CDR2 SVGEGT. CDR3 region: CASSLSRGTNYGYTF. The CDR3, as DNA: TGTGCCAGCAGTCTATCGAGGGGGACTAACTATGGCTACACCTTC.

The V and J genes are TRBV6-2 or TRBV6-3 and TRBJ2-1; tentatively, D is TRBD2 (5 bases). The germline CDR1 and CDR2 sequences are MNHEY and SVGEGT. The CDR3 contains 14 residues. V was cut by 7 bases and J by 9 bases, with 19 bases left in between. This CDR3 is CASIPSGLAVEQFF. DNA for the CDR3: TGTGCCAGCATCCCATCCGGACTCGCGGTTGAGCAGTTCTTC.

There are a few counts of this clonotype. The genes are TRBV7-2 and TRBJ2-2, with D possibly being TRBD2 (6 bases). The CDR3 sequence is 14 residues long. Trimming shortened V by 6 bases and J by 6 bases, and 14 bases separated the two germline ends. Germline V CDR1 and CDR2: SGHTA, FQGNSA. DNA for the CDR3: TGTGCCAGCAGTAGGGGCAGGGAGGCCGGGGAGCTGTTTTTT. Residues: CASSRGREAGELFF.

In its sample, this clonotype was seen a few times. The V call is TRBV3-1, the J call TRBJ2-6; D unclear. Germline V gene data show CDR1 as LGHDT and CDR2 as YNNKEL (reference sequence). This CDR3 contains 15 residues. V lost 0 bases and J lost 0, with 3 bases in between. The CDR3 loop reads CASSQEPSGANVLTF. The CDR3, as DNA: TGTGCCAGCAGCCAAGAGCCCTCTGGGGCCAACGTCCTGACTTTC.

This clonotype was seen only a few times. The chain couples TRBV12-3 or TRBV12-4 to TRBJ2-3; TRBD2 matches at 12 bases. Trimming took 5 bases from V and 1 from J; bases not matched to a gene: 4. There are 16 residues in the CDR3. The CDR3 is CASSPRTSGGTDTQYF. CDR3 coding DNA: TGTGCCAGCAGTCCGCGGACTAGCGGGGGCACAGATACGCAGTATTTT.

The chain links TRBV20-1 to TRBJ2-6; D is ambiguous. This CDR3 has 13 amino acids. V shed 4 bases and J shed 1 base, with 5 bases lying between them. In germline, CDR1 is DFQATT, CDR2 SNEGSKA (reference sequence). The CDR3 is CSATISGANVLTF. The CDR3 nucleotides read TGCAGTGCTACCATTTCTGGGGCCAACGTCCTGACTTTC.

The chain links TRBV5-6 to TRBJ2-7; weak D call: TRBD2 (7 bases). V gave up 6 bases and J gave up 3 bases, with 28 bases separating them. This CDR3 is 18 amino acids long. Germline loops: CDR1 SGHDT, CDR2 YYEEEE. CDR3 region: CASNRRGRAVQFYYEQYF. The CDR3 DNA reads TGTGCCAGCAACCGTAGGGGGAGGGCCGTTCAATTCTACTACGAGCAGTACTTC.

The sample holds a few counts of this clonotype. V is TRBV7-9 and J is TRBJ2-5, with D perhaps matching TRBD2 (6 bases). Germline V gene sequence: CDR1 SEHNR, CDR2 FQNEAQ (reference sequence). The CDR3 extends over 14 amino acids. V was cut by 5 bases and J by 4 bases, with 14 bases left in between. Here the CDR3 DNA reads TGTGCCAGCAGCCTCGGGTATAGCGGAGAGACCCAGTACTTC. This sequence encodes CASSLGYSGETQYF.

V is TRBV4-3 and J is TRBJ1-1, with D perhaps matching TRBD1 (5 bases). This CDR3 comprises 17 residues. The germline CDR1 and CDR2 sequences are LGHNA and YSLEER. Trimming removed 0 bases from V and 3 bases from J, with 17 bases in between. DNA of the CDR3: TGCGCCAGCAGCCAAGATTGGAACCGAATAGGGGACACTGAAGCTTTCTTT. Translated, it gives CASSQDWNRIGDTEAFF.

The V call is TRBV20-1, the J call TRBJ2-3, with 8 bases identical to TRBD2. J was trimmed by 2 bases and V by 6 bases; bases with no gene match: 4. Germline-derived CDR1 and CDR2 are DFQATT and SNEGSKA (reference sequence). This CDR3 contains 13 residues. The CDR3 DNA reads TGCAGTGCGAGACTAGCGTTCACAGATACGCAGTATTTT. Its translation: CSARLAFTDTQYF.

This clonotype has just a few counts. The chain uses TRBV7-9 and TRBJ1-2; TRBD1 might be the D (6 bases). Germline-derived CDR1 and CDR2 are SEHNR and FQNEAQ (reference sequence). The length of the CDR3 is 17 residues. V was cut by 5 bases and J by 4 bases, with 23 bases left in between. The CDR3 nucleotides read TGTGCCAGCAGCCCCAACATTTTGGAGGGGGATGCCTATGGCTACACCTTC. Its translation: CASSPNILEGDAYGYTF.

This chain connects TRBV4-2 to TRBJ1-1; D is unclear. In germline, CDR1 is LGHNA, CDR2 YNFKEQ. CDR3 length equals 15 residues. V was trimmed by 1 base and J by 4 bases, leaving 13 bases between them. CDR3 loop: CASSQAGADSTEAFF. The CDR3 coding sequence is TGTGCCAGCAGCCAAGCTGGAGCAGATTCCACTGAAGCTTTCTTT.

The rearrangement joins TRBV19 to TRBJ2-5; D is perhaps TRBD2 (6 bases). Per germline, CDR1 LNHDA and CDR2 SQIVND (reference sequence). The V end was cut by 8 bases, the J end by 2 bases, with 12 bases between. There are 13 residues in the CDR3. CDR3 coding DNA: TGTGCCAGTGCTCGGAGGGCTCAAGAGACCCAGTACTTC. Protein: CASARRAQETQYF. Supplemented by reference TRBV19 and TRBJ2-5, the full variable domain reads DGGITQSPKYLFRKEGQNVTLSCEQNLNHDAMYWYRQDPGQGLRLIYYSQIVNDFQKGDIAEGYSVSREKKESFPLTVTSAQKNPTAFYLCASARRAQETQYFGPGTRLLVL.

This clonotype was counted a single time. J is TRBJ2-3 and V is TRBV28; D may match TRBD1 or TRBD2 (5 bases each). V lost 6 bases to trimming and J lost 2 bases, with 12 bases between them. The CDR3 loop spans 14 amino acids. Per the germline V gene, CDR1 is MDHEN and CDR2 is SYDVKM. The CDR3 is CASRARGLTDTQYF. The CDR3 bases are TGTGCCAGCAGGGCTCGGGGCCTCACAGATACGCAGTATTTT.

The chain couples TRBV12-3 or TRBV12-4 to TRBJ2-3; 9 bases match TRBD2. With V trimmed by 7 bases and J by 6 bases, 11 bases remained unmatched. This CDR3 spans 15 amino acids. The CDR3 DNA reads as TGTGCCAGCAACCAAAGAGCGGGAGGTGGCGATACGCAGTATTTT. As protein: CASNQRAGGGDTQYF.

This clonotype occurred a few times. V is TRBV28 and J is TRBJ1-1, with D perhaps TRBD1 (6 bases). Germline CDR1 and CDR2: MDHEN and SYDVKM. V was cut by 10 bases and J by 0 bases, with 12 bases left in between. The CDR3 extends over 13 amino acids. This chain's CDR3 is CATVGAMNTEAFF. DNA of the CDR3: TGTGCCACCGTGGGGGCTATGAACACTGAAGCTTTCTTT.

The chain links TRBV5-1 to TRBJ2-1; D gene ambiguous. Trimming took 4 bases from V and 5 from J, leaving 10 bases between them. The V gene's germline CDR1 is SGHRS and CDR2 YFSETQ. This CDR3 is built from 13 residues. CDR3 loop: CASSPDLHNEQFF. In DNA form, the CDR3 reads TGCGCCAGCAGCCCCGATTTACACAATGAGCAGTTCTTC.